A selection of T cell receptor beta chains follows, all from one sample in a study of tumor and adjacent non-tumor tissue in lung cancer. Each CDR3 protein gets one entry after TCRdb re-called the multiplex PCR reads with MiXCR. The sample contains over 80,000 distinct CDR3 sequences, around 80% of which appear only once. Sequenced: distant non-tumor lung tissue. The receptors stem from a woman between 50 and 59 years old with non-small cell lung cancer. The conserved cysteine and the conserved F or W are not part of the CDR3 here.

J: TRBJ2-3; V: TRBV6-5; length: 11; CDR3: TSRDLSTYTHY
J: TRBJ2-2; V: TRBV12-3/TRBV12-4; length: 11; CDR3: VSKRQGTGELF
J: TRBJ1-4; V: TRBV6-1; length: 12; CDR3: ASRGGQVNEKPF
J: TRBJ2-2; V: TRBV29-1; length: 11; CDR3: SARTSSGGGLF
J: TRBJ2-7; V: TRBV11-2; length: 13; CDR3: ASNTGTGRTNEEY
J: TRBJ1-2; V: TRBV28; length: 11; CDR3: ASSYRQGPGYT
J: TRBJ1-2; V: TRBV5-5; length: 13; CDR3: VSSSTSGQGRGYT
J: TRBJ1-1; V: TRBV29-1; length: 10; CDR3: GSTAGVTEAF
J: TRBJ2-1; V: TRBV29-1; length: 13; CDR3: CVEESTRSINEQF
J: TRBJ1-1; V: TRBV28; length: 10; CDR3: ASSLRTKGSF
J: TRBJ2-7; V: TRBV5-6; length: 13; CDR3: ASRLIGLGSYEHY
J: TRBJ2-1; V: TRBV24-1; length: 13; CDR3: ATSPNGQDYNAQF
J: TRBJ2-7; V: TRBV4-2; length: 12; CDR3: ASSQTGLLDERY
J: TRBJ2-2; V: TRBV6-1; length: 13; CDR3: TLNRGSGYTGELF
J: TRBJ2-3; V: TRBV12-3/TRBV12-4; length: 12; CDR3: ASSIRQGPDTQY
J: TRBJ2-5; V: TRBV7-2; length: 14; CDR3: TSSLGSTGALETQY
J: TRBJ1-2; V: TRBV6-5; length: 10; CDR3: ATERGLNGYT
J: TRBJ2-1; V: TRBV6-5; length: 14; CDR3: ASSYSSSGKNNEQF
J: TRBJ1-2; V: TRBV7-9; length: 18; CDR3: ASSLIRGLTTDIQNYGYT
J: TRBJ2-7; V: TRBV11-2; length: 11; CDR3: VSSAPNRVGQY